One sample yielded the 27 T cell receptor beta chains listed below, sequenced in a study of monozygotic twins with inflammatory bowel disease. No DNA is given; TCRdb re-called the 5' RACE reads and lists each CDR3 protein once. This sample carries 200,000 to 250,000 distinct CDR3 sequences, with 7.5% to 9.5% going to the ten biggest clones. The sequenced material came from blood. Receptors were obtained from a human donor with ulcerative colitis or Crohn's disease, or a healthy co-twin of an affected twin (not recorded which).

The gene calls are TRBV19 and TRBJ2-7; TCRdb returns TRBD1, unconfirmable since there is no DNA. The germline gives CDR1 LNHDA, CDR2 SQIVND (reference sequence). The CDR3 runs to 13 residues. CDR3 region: CASSPRQSYEQYF.

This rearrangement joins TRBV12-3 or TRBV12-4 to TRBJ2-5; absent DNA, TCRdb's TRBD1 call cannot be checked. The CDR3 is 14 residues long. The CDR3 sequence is CASSNRGRQETQYF.

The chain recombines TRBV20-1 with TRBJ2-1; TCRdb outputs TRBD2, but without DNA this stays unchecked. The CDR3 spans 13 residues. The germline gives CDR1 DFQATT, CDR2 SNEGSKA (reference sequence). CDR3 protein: CSAPGLAHNEQFF.

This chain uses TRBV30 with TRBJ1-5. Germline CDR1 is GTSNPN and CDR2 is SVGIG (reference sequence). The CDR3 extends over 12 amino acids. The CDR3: CAWSPTDQPQHF.

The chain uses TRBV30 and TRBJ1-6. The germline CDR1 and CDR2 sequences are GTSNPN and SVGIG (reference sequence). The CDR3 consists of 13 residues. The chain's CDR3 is CAWSVQYNSPLHF.

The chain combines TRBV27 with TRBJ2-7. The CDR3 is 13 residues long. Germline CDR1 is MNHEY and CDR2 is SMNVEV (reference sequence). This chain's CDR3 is CASSLFPNYEQYF.

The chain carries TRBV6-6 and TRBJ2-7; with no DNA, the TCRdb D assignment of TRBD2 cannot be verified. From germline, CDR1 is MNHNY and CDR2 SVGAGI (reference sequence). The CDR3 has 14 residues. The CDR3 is CASRGTSVVYEQYF.

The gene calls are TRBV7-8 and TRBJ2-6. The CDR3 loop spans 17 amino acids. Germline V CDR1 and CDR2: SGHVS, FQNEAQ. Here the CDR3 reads CASLRFGSSSGANVLTF.

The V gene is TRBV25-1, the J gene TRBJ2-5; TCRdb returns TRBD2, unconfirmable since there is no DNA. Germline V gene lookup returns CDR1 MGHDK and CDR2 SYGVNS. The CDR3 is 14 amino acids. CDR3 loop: CASSEGTAGETQYF.

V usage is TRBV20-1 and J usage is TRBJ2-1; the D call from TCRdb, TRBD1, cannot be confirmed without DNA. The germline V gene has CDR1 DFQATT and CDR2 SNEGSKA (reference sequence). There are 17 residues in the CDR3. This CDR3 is CSAAADRVYSSYNEQFF.

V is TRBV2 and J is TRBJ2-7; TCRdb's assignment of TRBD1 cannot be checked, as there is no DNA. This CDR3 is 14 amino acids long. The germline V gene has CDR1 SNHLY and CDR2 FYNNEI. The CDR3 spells CASSDWDRPYEQYF.

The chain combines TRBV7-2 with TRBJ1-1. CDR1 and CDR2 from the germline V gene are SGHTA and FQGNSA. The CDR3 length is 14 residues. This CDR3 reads CASSLDAPDTEAFF.

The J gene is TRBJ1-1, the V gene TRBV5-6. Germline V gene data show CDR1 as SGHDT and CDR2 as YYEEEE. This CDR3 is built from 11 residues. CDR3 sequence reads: CASSFDGEAFF.

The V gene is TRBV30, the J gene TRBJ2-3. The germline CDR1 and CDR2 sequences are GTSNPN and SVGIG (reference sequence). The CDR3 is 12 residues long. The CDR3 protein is CAWSPSADTQYF.

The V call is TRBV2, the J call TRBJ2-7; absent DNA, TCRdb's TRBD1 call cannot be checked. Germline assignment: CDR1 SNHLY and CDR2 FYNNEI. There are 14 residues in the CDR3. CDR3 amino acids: CASSVEQGAGEQYF.

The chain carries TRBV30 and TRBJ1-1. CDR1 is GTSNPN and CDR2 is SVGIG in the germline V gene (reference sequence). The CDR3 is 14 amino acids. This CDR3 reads CAWSVSPIYIEAFF.

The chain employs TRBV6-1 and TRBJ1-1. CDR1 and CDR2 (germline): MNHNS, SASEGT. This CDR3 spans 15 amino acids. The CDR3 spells CASSGGALMNTEAFF.

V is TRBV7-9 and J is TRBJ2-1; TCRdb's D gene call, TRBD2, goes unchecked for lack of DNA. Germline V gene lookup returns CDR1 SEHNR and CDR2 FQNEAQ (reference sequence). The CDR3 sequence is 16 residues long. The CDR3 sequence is CASSLANSGRNNEQFF.

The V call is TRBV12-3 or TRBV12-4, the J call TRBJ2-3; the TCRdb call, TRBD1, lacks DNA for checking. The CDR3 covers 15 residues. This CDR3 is CASSFRQGGSDTQYF.

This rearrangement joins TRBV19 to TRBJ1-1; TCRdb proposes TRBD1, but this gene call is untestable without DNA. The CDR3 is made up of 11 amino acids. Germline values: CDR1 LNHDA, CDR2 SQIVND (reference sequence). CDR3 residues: CASTEDWGAFF.

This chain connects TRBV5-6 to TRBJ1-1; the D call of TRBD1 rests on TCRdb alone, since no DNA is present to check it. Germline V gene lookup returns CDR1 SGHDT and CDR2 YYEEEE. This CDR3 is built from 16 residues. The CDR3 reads CASSFMNGANRLEAFF.

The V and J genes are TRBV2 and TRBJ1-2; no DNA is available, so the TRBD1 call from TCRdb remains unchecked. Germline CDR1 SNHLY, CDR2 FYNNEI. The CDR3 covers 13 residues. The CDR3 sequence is CARSGTGNYGYTF.

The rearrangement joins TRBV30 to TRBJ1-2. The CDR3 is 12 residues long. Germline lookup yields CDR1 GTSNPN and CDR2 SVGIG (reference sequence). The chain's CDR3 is CAWGSWNYGYTF.

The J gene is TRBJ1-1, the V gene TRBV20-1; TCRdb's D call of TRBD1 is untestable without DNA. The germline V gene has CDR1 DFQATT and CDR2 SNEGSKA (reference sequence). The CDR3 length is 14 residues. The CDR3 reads CSARDLAGSTEAFF.

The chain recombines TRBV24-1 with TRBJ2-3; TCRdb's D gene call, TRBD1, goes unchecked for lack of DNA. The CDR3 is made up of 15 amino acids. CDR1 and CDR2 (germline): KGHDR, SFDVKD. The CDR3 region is CATSDPGPNTDTQYF.

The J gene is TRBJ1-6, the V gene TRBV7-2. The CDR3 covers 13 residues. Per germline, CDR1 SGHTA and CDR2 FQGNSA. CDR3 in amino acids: CASSSNYGTPLHF.

CDR3 residues: CASSSHGTGKAYGYTF. The rearrangement links TRBV11-2 to TRBJ1-2; TCRdb indicates TRBD1, and absent DNA this call remains unverified. Germline CDR1 reads SGHAT; CDR2 reads FQNNGV. This CDR3 contains 16 residues.